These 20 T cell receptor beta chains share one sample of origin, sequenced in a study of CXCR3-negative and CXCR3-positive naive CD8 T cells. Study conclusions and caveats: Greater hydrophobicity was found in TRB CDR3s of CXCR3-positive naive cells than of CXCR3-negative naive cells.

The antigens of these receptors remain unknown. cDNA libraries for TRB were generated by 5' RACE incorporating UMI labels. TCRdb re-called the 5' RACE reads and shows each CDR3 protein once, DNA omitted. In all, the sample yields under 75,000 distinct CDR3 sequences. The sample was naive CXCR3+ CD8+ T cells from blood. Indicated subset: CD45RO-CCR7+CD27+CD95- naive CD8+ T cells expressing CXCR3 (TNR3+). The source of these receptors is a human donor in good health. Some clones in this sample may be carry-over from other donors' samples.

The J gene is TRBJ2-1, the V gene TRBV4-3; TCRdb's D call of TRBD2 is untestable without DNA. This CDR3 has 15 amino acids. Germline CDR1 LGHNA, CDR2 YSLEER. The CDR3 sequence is CASSRTSGGALEQFF.

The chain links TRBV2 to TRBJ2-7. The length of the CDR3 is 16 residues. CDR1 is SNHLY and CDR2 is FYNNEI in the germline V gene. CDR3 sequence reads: CASSEDQMGSSYEQYF.

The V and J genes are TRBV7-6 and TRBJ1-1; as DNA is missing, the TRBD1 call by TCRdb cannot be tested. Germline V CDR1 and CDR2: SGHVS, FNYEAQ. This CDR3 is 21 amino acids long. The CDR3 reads CASSLEGGGLKKTGMNTEAFF.

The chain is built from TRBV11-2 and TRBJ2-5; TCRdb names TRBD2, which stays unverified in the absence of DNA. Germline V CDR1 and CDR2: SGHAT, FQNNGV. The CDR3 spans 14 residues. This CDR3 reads CASSSRDFQETQYF.

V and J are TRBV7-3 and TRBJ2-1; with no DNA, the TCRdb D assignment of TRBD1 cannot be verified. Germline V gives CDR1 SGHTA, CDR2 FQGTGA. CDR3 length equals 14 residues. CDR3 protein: CASSLIAGDNEQFF.

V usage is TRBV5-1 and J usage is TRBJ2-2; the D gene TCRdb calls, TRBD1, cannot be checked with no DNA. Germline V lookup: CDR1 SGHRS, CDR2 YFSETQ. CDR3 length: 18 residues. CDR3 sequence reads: CASSLDDSGGSGTGELFF.

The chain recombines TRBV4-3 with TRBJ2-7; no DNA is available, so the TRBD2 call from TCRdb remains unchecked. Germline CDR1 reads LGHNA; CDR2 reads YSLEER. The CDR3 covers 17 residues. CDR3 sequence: CASSQDLPRDGYYEQYF.

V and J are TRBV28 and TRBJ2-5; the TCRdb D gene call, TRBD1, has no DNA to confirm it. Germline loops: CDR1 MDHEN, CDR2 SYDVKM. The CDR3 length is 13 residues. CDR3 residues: CASRDRLQETQYF.

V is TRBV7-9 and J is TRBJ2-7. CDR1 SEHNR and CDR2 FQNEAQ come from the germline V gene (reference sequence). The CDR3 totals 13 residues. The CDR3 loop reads CASSLTEPYEQYF.

CDR3 amino acids: CATSVAGLTDTQYF. V usage is TRBV15 and J usage is TRBJ2-3; absent DNA, TCRdb's TRBD2 call cannot be checked. The germline V gene has CDR1 LNHNV and CDR2 YYDKDF (reference sequence). The CDR3 contains 14 residues.

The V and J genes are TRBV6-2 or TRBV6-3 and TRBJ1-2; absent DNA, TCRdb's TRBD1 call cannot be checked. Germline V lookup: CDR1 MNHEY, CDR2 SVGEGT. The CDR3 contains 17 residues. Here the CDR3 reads CASSYPAGGLTNYGYTF.

The chain's CDR3 is CASSNTPNDEQFF. This chain connects TRBV3-1 to TRBJ2-1. The CDR3 is 13 residues long. The germline gives CDR1 LGHDT, CDR2 YNNKEL (reference sequence).

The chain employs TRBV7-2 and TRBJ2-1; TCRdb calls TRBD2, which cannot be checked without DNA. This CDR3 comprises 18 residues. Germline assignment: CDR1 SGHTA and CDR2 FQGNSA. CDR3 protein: CASSLLSYSGGLGNEQFF.

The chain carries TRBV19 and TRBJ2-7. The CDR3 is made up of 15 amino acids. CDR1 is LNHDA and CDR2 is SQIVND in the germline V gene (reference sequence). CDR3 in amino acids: CARMPYRRELYEQYF.

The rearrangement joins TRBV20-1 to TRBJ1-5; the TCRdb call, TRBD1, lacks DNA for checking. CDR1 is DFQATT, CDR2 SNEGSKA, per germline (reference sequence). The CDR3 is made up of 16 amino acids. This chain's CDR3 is CSARDLMGAPNQPQHF.

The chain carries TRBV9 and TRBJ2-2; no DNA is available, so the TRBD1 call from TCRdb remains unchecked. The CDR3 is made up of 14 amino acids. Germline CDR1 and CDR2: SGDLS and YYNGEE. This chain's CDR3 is CASGDRMNTGELFF.

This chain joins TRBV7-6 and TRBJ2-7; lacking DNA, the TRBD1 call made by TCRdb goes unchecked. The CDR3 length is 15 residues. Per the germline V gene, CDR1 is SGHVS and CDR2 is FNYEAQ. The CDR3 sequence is CASSLGTGATREQYF.

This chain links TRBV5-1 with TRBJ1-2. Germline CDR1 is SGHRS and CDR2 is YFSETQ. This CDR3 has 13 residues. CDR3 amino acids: CASSPGTGSRYTF.

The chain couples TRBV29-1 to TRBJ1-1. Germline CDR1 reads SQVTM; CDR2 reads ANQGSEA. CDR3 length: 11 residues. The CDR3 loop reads CSVEEQTEAFF.

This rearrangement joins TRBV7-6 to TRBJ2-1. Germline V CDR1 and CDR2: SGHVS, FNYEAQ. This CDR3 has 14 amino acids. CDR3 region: CASSLTSSYNEQFF.